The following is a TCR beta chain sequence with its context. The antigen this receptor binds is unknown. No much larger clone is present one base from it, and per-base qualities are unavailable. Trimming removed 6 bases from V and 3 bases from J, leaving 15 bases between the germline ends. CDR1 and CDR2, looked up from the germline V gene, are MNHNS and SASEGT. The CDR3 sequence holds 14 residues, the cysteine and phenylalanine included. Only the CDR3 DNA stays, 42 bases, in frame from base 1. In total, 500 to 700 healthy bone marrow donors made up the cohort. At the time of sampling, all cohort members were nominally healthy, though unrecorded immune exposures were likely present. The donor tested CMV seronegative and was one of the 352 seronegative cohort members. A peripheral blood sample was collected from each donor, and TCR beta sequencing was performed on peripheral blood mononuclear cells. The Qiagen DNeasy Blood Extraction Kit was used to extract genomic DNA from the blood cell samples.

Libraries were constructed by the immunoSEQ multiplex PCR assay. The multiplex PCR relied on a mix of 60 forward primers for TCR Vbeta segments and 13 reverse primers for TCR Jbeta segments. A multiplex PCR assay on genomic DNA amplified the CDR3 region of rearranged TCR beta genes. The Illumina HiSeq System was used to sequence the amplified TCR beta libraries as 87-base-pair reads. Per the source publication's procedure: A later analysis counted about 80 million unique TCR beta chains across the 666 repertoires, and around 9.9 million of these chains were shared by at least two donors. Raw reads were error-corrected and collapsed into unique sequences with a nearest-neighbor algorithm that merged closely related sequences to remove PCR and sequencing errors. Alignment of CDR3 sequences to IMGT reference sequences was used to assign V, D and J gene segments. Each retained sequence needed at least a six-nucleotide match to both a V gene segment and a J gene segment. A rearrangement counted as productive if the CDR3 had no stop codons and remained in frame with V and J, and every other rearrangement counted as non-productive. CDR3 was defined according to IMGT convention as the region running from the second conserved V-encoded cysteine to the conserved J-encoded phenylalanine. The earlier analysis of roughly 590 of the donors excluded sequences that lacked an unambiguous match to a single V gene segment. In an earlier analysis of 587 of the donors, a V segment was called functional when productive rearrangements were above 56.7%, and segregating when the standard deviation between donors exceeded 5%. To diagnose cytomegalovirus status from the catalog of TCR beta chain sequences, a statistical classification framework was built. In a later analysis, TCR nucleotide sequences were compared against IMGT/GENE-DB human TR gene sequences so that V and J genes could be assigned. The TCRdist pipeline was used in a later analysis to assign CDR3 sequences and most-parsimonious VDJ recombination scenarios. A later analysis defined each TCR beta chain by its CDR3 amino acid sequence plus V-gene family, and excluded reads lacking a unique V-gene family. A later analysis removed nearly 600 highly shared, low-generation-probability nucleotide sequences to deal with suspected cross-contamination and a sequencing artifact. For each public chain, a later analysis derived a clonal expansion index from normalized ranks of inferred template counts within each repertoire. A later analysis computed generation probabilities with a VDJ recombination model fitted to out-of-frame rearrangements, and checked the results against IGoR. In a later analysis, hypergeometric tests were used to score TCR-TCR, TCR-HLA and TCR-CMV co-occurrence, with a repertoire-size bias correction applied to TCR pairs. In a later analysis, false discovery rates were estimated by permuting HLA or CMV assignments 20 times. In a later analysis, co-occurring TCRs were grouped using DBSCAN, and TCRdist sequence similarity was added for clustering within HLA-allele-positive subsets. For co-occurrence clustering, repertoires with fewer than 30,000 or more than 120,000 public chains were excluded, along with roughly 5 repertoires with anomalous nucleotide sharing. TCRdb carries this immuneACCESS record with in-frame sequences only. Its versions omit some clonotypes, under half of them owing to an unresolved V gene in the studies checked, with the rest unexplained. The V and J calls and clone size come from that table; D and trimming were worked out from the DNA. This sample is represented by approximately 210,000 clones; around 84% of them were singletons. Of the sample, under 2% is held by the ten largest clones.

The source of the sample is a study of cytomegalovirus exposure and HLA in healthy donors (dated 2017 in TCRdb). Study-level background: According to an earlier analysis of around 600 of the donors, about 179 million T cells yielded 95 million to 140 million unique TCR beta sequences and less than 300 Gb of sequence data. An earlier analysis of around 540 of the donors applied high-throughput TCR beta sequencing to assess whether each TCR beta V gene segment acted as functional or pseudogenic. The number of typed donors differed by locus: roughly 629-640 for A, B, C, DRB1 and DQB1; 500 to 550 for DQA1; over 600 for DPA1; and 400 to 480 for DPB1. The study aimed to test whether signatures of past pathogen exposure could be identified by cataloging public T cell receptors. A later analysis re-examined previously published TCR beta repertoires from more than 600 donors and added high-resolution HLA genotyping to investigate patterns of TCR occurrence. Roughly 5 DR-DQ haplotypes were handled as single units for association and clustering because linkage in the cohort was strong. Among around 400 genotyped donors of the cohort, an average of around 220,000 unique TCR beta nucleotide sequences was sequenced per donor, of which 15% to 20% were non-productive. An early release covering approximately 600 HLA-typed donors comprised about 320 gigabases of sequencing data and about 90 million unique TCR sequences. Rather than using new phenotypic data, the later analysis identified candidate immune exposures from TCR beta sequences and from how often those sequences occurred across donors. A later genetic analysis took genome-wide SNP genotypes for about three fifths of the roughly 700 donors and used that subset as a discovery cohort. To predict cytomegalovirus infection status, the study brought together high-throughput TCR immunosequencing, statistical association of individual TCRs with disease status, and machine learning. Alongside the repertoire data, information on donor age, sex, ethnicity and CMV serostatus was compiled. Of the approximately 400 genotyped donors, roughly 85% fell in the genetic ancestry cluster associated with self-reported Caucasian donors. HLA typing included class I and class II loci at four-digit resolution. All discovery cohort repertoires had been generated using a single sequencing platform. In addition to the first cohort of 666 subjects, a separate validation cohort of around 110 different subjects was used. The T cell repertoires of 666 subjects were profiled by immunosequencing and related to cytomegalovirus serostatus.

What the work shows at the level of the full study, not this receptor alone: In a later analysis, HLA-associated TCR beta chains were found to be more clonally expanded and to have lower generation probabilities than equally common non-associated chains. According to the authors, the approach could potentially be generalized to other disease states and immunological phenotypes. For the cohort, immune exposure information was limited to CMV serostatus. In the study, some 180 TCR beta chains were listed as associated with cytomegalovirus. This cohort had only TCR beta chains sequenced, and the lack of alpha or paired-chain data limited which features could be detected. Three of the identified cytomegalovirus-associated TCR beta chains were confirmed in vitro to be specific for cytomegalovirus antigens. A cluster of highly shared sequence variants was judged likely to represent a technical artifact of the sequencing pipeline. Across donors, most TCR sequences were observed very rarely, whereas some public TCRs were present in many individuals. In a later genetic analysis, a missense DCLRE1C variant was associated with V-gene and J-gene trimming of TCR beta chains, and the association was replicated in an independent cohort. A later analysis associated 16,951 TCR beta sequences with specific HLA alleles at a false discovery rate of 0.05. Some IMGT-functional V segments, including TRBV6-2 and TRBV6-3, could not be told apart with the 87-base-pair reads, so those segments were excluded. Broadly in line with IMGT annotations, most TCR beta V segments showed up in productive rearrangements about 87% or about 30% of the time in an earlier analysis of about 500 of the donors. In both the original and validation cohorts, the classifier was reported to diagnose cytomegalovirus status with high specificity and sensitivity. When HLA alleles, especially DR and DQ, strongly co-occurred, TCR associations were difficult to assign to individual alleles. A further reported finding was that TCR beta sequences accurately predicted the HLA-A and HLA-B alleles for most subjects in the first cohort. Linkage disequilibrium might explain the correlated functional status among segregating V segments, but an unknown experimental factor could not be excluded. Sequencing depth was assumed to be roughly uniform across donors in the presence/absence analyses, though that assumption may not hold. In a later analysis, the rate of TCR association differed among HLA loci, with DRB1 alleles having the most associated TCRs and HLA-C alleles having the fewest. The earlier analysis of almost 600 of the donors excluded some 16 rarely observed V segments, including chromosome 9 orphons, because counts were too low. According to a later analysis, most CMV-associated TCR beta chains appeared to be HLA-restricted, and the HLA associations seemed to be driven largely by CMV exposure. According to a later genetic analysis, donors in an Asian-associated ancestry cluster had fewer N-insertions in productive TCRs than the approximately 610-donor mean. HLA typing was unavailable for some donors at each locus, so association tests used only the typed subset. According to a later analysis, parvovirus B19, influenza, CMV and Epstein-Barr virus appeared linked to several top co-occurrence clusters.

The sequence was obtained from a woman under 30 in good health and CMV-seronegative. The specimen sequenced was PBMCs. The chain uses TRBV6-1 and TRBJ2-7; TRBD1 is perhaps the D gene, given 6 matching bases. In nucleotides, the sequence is TGTGCCAGCAGACTCGAGCAAGGGGGCTACGAGCAGTACTTC. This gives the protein CASRLEQGGYEQYF.